The 14 T cell receptor beta chains reported below all come from one sample, sequenced in a study of CD4 T cells in relation to SARS-CoV-2 and coronaviruses. Generated by immunoSEQ multiplex PCR, the TCRdb table keeps only in-frame clones and is missing some. The sample records about 18,000 clones, 60% to 80% being singletons. CD4+ T cells from unexposed donors were obtained before the COVID-19 pandemic (2011-2018). CD4+ T cells were isolated from the cells after about nine days of culture. For these receptors, no antigen is known. Sample: CD4+ T cells from PBMCs, cultured in vitro. These receptors all stem from a human donor in good health.

The chain's CDR3 is CASSYSRFKGGETQYF. CDR3 nucleotides: TGTGCCAGCAGTTACTCGAGGTTCAAAGGAGGAGAGACCCAGTACTTC. The chain combines TRBV6-5 with TRBJ2-5; perhaps TRBD2 as D (5 bases). CDR1 and CDR2 (germline): MNHEY, SVGAGI. V lost 0 bases and J 4 bases, leaving 15 bases between the germline ends. This CDR3 region has 16 residues.

This sequence joins TRBV5-4 and TRBJ2-3; 8 nucleotides agree with TRBD2. CDR3 length equals 16 residues. J gave up 0 bases and V 0 bases, and 3 bases lay outside the gene matches. Looked up from germline, CDR1 is SGHNT and CDR2 is YYREEE (reference sequence). The CDR3 reads CASSLVLAGSTDTQYF. The CDR3 DNA reads as TGTGCCAGCAGCTTGGTCCTAGCGGGTAGCACAGATACGCAGTATTTT.

This chain joins TRBV5-3 and TRBJ1-6; D ambiguous. TRBV5-3 is sorted into the ORF group, with uncertain function. CDR3 size: 13 residues. V lost 6 bases and J lost 5, with 9 bases in between. CDR3 DNA sequence: TGTGCCAGAAATCTCACAGATAATTCACCCCTCCACTTT. It is translated as CARNLTDNSPLHF.

The chain uses TRBV3-1 (or the pseudogene TRBV3-2) and TRBJ2-1; 9 nucleotides align to TRBD1. The CDR3 totals 15 residues. V gave up 4 bases and J gave up 2 bases; unmatched junction bases: 3. Per germline, CDR1 LGHDT and CDR2 YNNKEL (reference sequence). The CDR3 here is CASSPTGGTYNEQFF. The CDR3 DNA is TGTGCCAGCAGCCCGACAGGGGGAACCTACAATGAGCAGTTCTTC.

The chain couples TRBV12-3 or TRBV12-4 to TRBJ1-6, with TRBD1 matching 7 bases. The CDR3 spans 13 residues. The V segment lost 2 bases and the J segment 8 bases; nucleotides outside the gene matches: 0. CDR3: CASSLTGDSPLHF. The CDR3, as DNA: TGTGCCAGCAGTTTAACAGGGGATTCACCCCTCCACTTT.

This clone was seen only a few times. The chain employs TRBV24-1 and TRBJ2-3; tentatively, D is TRBD1 (6 bases). Trimming took 0 bases from V and 0 from J, leaving 15 bases between them. CDR1 and CDR2 (germline): KGHDR, SFDVKD. This CDR3 spans 18 amino acids. The CDR3 sequence: CATSDLPGQTTSTDTQYF. CDR3 DNA sequence: TGTGCCACCAGTGATTTGCCCGGACAGACAACTAGCACAGATACGCAGTATTTT.

The rearrangement joins TRBV5-1 to TRBJ1-6; D might be TRBD1 (6 bases). CDR1 is SGHRS, CDR2 YFSETQ, per germline. There are 17 residues in the CDR3. V dropped 3 bases and J dropped 6 bases, with 19 bases sitting between them. The CDR3 nucleotides read TGCGCCAGCAGCTGTGCATACTTGACAGGTATTAATTCACCCCTCCACTTT. As protein: CASSCAYLTGINSPLHF.

This sequence joins TRBV7-8 and TRBJ1-1, with 9 nucleotides matching TRBD1. J was trimmed by 4 bases and V by 6 bases; bases with no gene match: 9. Germline loops: CDR1 SGHVS, CDR2 FQNEAQ. The CDR3 has 15 residues. The CDR3 nucleotides are TGTGCCAGCAGACTAGGGACAGGGACTGGCACTGAAGCTTTCTTT. It translates to CASRLGTGTGTEAFF.

The rearrangement joins TRBV7-3 to TRBJ2-7; 7 bases are a match to TRBD2. The CDR3 spans 13 residues. Trimming cost V 0 bases and J 7 bases; bases outside gene matches: 3. The germline CDR1 and CDR2 sequences are SGHTA and FQGTGA. CDR3 DNA sequence: TGTGCCAGCAGCTTAACGGGAGGGCGGGAGCAGTACTTC. It codes for CASSLTGGREQYF.

CDR3 amino acids: CASSWIAGHNNEQFF. CDR3 nucleotides: TGCGCCAGCAGCTGGATAGCGGGACACAACAATGAGCAGTTCTTC. V is TRBV5-1 and J is TRBJ2-1, with TRBD2 identical over 8 bases. Germline CDR1 is SGHRS and CDR2 is YFSETQ. The CDR3 extends over 15 amino acids. J lost 5 bases, V lost 3 bases, and 7 bases had no gene match.

This chain links TRBV5-1 with TRBJ2-7, with 9 positions matching TRBD1. The CDR3 has 16 amino acids. Germline loops: CDR1 SGHRS, CDR2 YFSETQ. V shed 5 bases and J 2 bases; nucleotides not matched to a gene: 11. DNA for the CDR3: TGCGCCAGCAGAAAGACAGGGGGAGTTATGGCCTACGAGCAGTACTTC. Translating gives CASRKTGGVMAYEQYF.

This chain connects TRBV5-6 to TRBJ1-1, with D possibly matching TRBD1 (6 bases). The CDR3 length is 15 residues. Per germline, CDR1 SGHDT and CDR2 YYEEEE. V was trimmed by 0 bases and J by 3 bases, leaving 12 bases between them. Written as DNA, the CDR3 is TGTGCCAGCAGCTTGGGACAGGATTGGGACACTGAAGCTTTCTTT. Translating gives CASSLGQDWDTEAFF.

The CDR3 DNA is TGCGCCAGCAGCAACGACCGGGACAGCCTCTATGGCTACACCTTC. The encoded protein is CASSNDRDSLYGYTF. The chain has TRBV4-1 and TRBJ1-2; 7 bases are shared with TRBD1. Germline CDR1 is MGHRA and CDR2 is YSYEKL. The CDR3 length is 15 residues. V dropped 5 bases and J dropped 4; count of bases not matched to a gene: 10.

This clone was found a few times. The CDR3 loop reads CASSSTPAMITEAFF. The CDR3 nucleotides read TGTGCCAGCAGCTCGACCCCGGCCATGATCACTGAAGCTTTCTTT. V gene TRBV5-4 combines with J gene TRBJ1-1; D is unclear. The CDR3 totals 15 residues. V lost 3 bases, J lost 4 bases, and 16 bases lay in between. Germline CDR1 and CDR2: SGHNT and YYREEE (reference sequence).